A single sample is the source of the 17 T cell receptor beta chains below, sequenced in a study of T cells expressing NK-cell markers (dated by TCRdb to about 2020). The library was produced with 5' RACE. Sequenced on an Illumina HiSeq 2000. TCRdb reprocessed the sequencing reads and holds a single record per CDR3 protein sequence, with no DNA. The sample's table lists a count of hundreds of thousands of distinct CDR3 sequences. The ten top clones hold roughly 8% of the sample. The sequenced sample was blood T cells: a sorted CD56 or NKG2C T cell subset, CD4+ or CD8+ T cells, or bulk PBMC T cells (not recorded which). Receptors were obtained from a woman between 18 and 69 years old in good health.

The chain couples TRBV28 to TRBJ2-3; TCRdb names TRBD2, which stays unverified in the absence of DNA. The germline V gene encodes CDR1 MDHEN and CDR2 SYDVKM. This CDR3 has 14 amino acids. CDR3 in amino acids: CASTQAGGRNTQYF.

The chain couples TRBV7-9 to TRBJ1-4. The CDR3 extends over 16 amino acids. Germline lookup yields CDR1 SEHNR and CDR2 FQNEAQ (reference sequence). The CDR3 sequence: CASSSPRGWGPEKLFF. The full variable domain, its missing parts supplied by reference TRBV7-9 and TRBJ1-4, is DTGVSQNPRHKITKRGQNVTFRCDPISEHNRLYWYRQTLGQGPEFLTYFQNEAQLEKSRLLSDRFSAERPKGSFSTLEIQRTEQGDSAMYLCASSSPRGWGPEKLFFGSGTQLSVL.

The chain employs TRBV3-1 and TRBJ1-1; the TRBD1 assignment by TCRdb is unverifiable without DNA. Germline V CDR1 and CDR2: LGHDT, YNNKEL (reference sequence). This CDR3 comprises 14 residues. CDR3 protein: CASSQPTGSPEAFF.

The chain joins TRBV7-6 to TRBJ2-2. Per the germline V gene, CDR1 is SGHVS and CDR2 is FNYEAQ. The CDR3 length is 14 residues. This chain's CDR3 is CASSITRNTGELFF.

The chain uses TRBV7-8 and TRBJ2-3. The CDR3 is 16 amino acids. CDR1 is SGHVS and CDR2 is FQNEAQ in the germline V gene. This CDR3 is CASSSSQLGSTDTQYF. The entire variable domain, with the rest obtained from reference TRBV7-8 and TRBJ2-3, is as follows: GAGVSQSPRYKVAKRGQDVALRCDPISGHVSLFWYQQALGQGPEFLTYFQNEAQLDKSGLPSDRFFAERPEGSVSTLKIQRTQQEDSAVYLCASSSSQLGSTDTQYFGPGTRLTVL.

This CDR3 reads CASSTGTSGRYNEQFF. The chain couples TRBV6-1 to TRBJ2-1; TCRdb gives TRBD2 as the D gene, but with no DNA this cannot be confirmed. Germline CDR1 is MNHNS and CDR2 is SASEGT. This CDR3 is 16 amino acids long.

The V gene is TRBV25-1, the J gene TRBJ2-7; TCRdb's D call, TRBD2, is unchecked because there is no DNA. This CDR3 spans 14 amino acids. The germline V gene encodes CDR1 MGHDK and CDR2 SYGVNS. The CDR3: CASSESGRGHEQYF.

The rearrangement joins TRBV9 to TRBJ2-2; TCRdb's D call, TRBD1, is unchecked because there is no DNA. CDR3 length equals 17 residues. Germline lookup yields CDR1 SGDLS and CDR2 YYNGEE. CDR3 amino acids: CASSVAETGSPTGELFF. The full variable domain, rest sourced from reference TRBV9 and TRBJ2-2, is DSGVTQTPKHLITATGQRVTLRCSPRSGDLSVYWYQQSLDQGLQFLIQYYNGEERAKGNILERFSAQQFPDLHSELNLSSLELGDSALYFCASSVAETGSPTGELFFGEGSRLTVL.

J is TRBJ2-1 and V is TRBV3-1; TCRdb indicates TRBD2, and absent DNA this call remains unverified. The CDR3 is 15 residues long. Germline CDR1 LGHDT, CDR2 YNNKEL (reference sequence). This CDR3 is CASRTSGRALDEQFF.

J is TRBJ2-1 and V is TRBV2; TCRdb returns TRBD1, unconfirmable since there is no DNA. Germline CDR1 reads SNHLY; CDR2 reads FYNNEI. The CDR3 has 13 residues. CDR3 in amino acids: CASMDREGNEQFF.

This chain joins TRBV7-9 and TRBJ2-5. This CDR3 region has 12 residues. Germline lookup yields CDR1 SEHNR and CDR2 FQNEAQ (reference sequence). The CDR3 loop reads CASSFSQETQYF.

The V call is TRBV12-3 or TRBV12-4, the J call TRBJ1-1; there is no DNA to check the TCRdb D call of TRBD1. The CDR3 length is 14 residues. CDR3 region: CASARPGWSTEAFF.

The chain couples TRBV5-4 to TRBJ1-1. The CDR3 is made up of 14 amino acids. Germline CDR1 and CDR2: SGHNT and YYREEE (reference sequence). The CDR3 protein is CASSPTGPVYEAFF.

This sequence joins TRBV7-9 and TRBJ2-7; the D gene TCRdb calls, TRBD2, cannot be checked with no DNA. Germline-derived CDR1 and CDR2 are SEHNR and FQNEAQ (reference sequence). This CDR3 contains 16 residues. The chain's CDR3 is CASSHKAAGRTYEQYF.

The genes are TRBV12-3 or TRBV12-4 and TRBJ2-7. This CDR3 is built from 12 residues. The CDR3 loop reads CASAWFSYEQYF.

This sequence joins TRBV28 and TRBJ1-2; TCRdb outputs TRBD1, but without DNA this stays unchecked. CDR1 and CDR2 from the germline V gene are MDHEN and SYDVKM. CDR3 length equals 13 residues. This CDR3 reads CASFTQGARGYTF.

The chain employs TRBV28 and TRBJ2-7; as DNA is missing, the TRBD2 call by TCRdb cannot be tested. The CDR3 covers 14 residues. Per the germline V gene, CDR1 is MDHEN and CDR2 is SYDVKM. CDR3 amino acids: CASSFYGGSYEQYF. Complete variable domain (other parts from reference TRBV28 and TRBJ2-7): DVKVTQSSRYLVKRTGEKVFLECVQDMDHENMFWYRQDPGLGLRLIYFSYDVKMKEKGDIPEGYSVSREKKERFSLILESASTNQTSMYLCASSFYGGSYEQYFGPGTRLTVT.